The 15 T cell receptor beta chains below were found in one sample sequenced in a study of cytomegalovirus exposure and HLA in healthy donors. The PCR contained 60 Vbeta and 13 Jbeta primers. Produced via immunoSEQ multiplex PCR; TCRdb's table is partial and in-frame only. The sample shows about 150,000 clones, under 85% of them seen only once. Source material: PBMCs. These receptor sequences come from a man between 18 and 29 years old in good health and CMV-seronegative.

The V call is TRBV10-1, the J call TRBJ1-6; 8 bases align to TRBD1. Unmatched junction bases numbered 3, after V lost 8 bases and J lost 6 bases. The CDR3 runs 13 residues. Germline CDR1 and CDR2: WNHNN and SYGVQD (reference sequence). CDR3 sequence (DNA): TGCGCCAGCCGGACAGGGCGTAATTCACCCCTCCACTTT. Its protein is CASRTGRNSPLHF.

The V and J genes are TRBV18 and TRBJ2-5; D perhaps matches TRBD1 (6 bases). V was pared by 4 bases and J by 3 bases, with 15 bases between. The V gene's germline CDR1 is KGHSH and CDR2 LQKENI. The CDR3 runs 15 residues. In DNA form, the CDR3 reads TGTGCCAGCTCACGGCAGACCGCAGGGGAAGAGACCCAGTACTTC. This sequence encodes CASSRQTAGEETQYF.

The CDR3 DNA reads as TGTGCCAGCAGCGCGCCCACTAGCGGGGGGGCTGTCGGGGAGCTGTTTTTT. It codes for CASSAPTSGGAVGELFF. This chain joins TRBV9 and TRBJ2-2; 13 positions agree with TRBD2. Per the germline V gene, CDR1 is SGDLS and CDR2 is YYNGEE. With 3 bases clipped from V and 7 bases from J, the junction kept 9 bases outside the gene matches. CDR3 size: 17 residues.

The chain carries TRBV5-8 and TRBJ2-1; unclear D gene. CDR1 is SGHTS, CDR2 YDEGEE, per germline. V dropped 0 bases and J dropped 8 bases, with 12 bases sitting between them. The CDR3 spans 14 residues. CDR3 residues: CASSLEQPQDEQFF. The CDR3 DNA sequence: TGTGCCAGCAGCTTGGAACAGCCCCAGGATGAGCAGTTCTTC.

This clone was recorded a few times. The chain recombines TRBV19 with TRBJ2-3; D is possibly TRBD2 (6 bases). Germline CDR1 and CDR2: LNHDA and SQIVND (reference sequence). V was pared by 3 bases and J by 0 bases, with 10 bases between. The CDR3 covers 15 residues. DNA of the CDR3: TGTGCCAGTAGTATTTTAGCGGTTAGCACAGATACGCAGTATTTT. As protein: CASSILAVSTDTQYF.

This chain joins TRBV27 and TRBJ1-1; D may be TRBD1 (5 bases). The V gene lost 8 bases and the J gene lost 5 bases, with 15 bases spanning the gap. CDR3 length: 13 residues. Germline V gene data show CDR1 as MNHEY and CDR2 as SMNVEV (reference sequence). The CDR3 spells CASSWGGETEAFF. CDR3 nucleotides: TGTGCCAGCTCCTGGGGCGGAGAGACTGAAGCTTTCTTT.

This chain joins TRBV5-5 and TRBJ1-4; 7 nucleotides agree with TRBD1. The trim removed 0 bases at V and 5 bases at J, leaving 4 bases unmatched. The germline V gene encodes CDR1 SGHKS and CDR2 YYEKEE (reference sequence). The length of the CDR3 is 15 residues. This CDR3 reads CASSLAADRNEKLFF. CDR3 nucleotide sequence: TGTGCCAGCAGCTTGGCGGCGGACAGGAATGAAAAACTGTTTTTT.

V gene TRBV27 combines with J gene TRBJ2-3, with D maybe TRBD2 (6 bases). The CDR3 runs 14 residues. Germline CDR1 is MNHEY and CDR2 is SMNVEV (reference sequence). V lost 6 bases and J lost 0, with 10 bases in between. The CDR3 sequence is CASRILASTDTQYF. CDR3 DNA: TGTGCCAGCAGAATACTAGCCAGCACAGATACGCAGTATTTT.

The gene calls are TRBV6-1 and TRBJ1-4; TRBD1 matches at 8 bases. CDR3 length equals 14 residues. Trimming took 3 bases from V and 5 from J; bases not matched to a gene: 2. Germline V lookup: CDR1 MNHNS, CDR2 SASEGT. The CDR3 DNA reads TGTGCCAGCAGTGAGGACAGGGTAAATGAAAAACTGTTTTTT. Its protein is CASSEDRVNEKLFF.

Only a few counts were recorded for this clone. V is TRBV6-4 and J is TRBJ2-3, with 14 nucleotides matching TRBD2. The CDR3 has 15 residues. CDR1 MRHNA and CDR2 SNTAGT come from the germline V gene. With 3 bases clipped from V and 6 bases from J, the junction kept 2 bases outside the gene matches. For the CDR3, the DNA is TGTGCCAGCAGTGAGACTAGCGGGGGGGCGGATACGCAGTATTTT. Translation gives CASSETSGGADTQYF.

The rearrangement joins TRBV29-1 to TRBJ2-7, with a weak D call TRBD1 (5 bases). Germline CDR1 and CDR2: SQVTM and ANQGSEA. Trimming stripped 0 bases from V and 7 bases from J, with 19 bases between. The CDR3 covers 15 residues. In nucleotides, the CDR3 is TGCAGCGTTGAAGATGCGACAGAGACATTACGGGAGCAGTACTTC. It yields the protein CSVEDATETLREQYF.

V is TRBV19 and J is TRBJ2-6, with D perhaps TRBD2 (5 bases). Looked up from germline, CDR1 is LNHDA and CDR2 is SQIVND (reference sequence). The CDR3 loop spans 16 amino acids. V was trimmed by 5 bases and J by 4 bases, leaving 15 bases between them. The CDR3 spells CASSLTGSSGANVLTF. In DNA, the CDR3 is TGTGCCAGTAGTCTTACGGGGTCCTCCGGGGCCAACGTCCTGACTTTC.

This clone was counted a single time. The V call is TRBV19, the J call TRBJ1-4; 8 positions match TRBD1. V was clipped by 6 bases and J by 3 bases; unmatched bases: 3. CDR1 is LNHDA and CDR2 is SQIVND in the germline V gene (reference sequence). The CDR3 is 14 residues long. The CDR3 loop is CASRTGDSNEKLFF. The CDR3 DNA reads TGTGCCAGTAGGACAGGGGATTCTAATGAAAAACTGTTTTTT.

J is TRBJ1-5 and V is TRBV2; TRBD1 matches 7 bases. CDR3 length: 13 residues. Germline V gene data show CDR1 as SNHLY and CDR2 as FYNNEI. V was clipped by 5 bases and J by 7 bases; unmatched bases: 5. Written as DNA, the CDR3 is TGTGCCAGCAGTACCAGGGGGAACCAGCCCCAGCATTTT. Its translation: CASSTRGNQPQHF.

The J gene is TRBJ1-2, the V gene TRBV14, with D possibly TRBD1 on 5 matching bases. Germline V gene data show CDR1 as SGHDN and CDR2 as FVKESK. V was pared by 4 bases and J by 5 bases, with 20 bases between. CDR3 length: 16 residues. CDR3 in DNA: TGTGCCAGCAGCCCCACCGCCCCACCCGGGGGTTATGGCTACACCTTC. Protein: CASSPTAPPGGYGYTF.